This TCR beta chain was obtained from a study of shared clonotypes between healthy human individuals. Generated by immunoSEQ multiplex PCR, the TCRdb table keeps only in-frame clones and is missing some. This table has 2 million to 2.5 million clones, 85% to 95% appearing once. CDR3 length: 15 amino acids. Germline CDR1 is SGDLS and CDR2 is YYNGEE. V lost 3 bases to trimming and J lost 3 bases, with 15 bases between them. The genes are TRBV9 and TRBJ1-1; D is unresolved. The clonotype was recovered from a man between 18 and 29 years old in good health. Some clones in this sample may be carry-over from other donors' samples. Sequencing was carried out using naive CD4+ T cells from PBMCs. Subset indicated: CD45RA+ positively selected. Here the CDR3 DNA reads TGTGCCAGCAGCGCCTCCGCGGGCCTGTACACTGAAGCTTTCTTT. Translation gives CASSASAGLYTEAFF. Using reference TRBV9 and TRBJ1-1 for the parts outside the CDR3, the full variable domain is DSGVTQTPKHLITATGQRVTLRCSPRSGDLSVYWYQQSLDQGLQFLIQYYNGEERAKGNILERFSAQQFPDLHSELNLSSLELGDSALYFCASSASAGLYTEAFFGQGTRLTVV.